This TCR beta chain was identified in a study of T-cell reconstitution after alpha-beta-depleted transplantation in children. Findings and caveats of the study: Expanded graft clones numbering several hundred reportedly gave rise to alpha-beta T cells about two months after transplant. After one year, T-cell counts and TCRbeta diversity mostly came from new T cells. Where some patients showed high TCRbeta diversity at day 60, it came from recipient T cells and thymic progenitors that had survived.

Unique molecular identifiers were incorporated when the TCRbeta library was constructed. TCRdb recomputed calls from the PCR reads with MiXCR, one row per CDR3 protein. The sample records hundreds of thousands of distinct CDR3 sequences, around 13% being singletons. In regard to this clonotype: Antigen: not known. At one end, the junction sequence differs from germline, possibly due to a read error.

The CDR3 contains 11 residues. Germline V gene lookup returns CDR1 MDHEN and CDR2 SYDVKM. The receptor was isolated from a male patient between 5 and 17 years old who had a stem cell transplant for acute myeloid leukemia, so the T cells may come from the graft donor. Sequenced material: PBMCs, mostly from graft donor cells, taken 360 days after TCRalphabeta/CD19-depleted stem cell transplant. The genes are TRBV28 and TRBJ2-1, with 7 bases matching TRBD2. CDR3 bases: TGTGCCAGCGAAAGGGGACTACCCCAAATCTTC. It encodes CASERGLPQIF.